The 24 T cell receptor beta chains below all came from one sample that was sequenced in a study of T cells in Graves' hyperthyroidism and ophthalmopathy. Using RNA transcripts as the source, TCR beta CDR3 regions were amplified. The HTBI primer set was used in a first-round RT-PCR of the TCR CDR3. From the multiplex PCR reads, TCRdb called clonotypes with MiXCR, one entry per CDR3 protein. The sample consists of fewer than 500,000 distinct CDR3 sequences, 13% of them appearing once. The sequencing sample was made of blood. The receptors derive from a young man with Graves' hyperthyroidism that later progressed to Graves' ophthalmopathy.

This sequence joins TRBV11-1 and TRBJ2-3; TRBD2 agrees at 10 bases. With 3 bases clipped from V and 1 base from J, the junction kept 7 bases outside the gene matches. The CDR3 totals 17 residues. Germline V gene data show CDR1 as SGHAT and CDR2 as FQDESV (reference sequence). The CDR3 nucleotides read TGTGCCAGCAGCTTGGGGGCTCTAGCGGGGGGCACAGATACGCAGTATTTT. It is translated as CASSLGALAGGTDTQYF.

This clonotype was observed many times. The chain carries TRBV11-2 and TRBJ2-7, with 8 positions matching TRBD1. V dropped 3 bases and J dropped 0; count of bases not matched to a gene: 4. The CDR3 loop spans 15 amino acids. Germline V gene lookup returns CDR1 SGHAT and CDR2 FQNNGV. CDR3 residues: CASSLGQAGSYEQYF. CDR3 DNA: TGTGCCAGCAGCTTGGGACAGGCGGGCTCCTACGAGCAGTACTTC.

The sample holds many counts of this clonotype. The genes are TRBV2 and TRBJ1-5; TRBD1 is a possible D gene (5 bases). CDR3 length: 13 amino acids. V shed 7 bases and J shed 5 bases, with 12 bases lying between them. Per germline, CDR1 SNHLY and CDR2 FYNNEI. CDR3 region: CASNRQGDQPQHF. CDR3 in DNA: TGTGCCAGCAATCGGCAGGGTGATCAGCCCCAGCATTTT.

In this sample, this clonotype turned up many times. CDR3 region: CASSRGQGADEKLFF. The CDR3, as DNA: TGTGCCAGCAGCCGCGGACAGGGGGCGGATGAAAAACTGTTTTTT. The rearrangement links TRBV7-8 to TRBJ1-4; 11 bases match TRBD1. After removal of 5 bases from V and 6 bases from J, the junction contained 5 bases not matched to a gene. There are 15 residues in the CDR3. Germline values: CDR1 SGHVS, CDR2 FQNEAQ.

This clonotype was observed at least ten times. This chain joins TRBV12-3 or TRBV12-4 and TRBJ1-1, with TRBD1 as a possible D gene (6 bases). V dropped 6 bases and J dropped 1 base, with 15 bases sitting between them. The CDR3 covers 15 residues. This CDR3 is CASRSPGHPNTEAFF. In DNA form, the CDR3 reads TGTGCCAGCAGATCCCCGGGACACCCGAACACTGAAGCTTTCTTT.

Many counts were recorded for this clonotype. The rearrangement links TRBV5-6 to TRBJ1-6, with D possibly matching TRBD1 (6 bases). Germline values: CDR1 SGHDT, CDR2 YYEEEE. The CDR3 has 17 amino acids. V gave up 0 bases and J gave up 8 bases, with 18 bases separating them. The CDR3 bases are TGTGCCAGCAGCTTGGTTAGCGGCAGGGGAGGAGATTCACCCCTCCACTTT. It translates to CASSLVSGRGGDSPLHF.

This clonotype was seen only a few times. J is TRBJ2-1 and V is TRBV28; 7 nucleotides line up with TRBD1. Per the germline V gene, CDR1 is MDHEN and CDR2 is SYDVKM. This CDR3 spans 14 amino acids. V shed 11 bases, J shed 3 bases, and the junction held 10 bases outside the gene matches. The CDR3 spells CASSYRGLYNEQFF. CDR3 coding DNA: TGTGCCTCCTCCTACAGGGGTCTCTACAATGAGCAGTTCTTC.

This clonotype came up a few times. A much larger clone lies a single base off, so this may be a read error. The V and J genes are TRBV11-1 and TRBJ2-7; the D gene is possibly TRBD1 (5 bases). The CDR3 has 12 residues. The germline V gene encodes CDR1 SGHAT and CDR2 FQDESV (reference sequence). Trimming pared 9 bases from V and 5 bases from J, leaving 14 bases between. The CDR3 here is CASGASPNEQYF. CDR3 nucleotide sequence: TGTGCCAGTGGGGCTAGTCCCAACGAGCAGTACTTC.

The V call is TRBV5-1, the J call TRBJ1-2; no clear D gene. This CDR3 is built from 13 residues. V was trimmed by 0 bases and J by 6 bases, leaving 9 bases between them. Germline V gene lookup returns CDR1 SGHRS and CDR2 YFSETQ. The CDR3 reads CASSLARANGYTF. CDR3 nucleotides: TGCGCCAGCAGCTTGGCCCGAGCAAATGGCTACACCTTC.

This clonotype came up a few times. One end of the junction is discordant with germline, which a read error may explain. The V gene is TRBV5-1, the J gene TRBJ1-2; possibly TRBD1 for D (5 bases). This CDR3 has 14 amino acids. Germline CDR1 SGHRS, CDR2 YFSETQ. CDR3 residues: CVSSYTETEHGYTF. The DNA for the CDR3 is TGCGTCAGCAGCTACACCGAGACAGAACATGGCTACACCTTC.

DNA of the CDR3: TGCAGTGCTAGTGGACTAGCGGGGGCCTACAATGAGCAGTTCTTC. It is translated as CSASGLAGAYNEQFF. The V call is TRBV20-1, the J call TRBJ2-1, with 13 nucleotides matching TRBD2. The germline V gene has CDR1 DFQATT and CDR2 SNEGSKA (reference sequence). J was trimmed by 2 bases and V by 3 bases; bases with no gene match: 1. The CDR3 is 15 residues long.

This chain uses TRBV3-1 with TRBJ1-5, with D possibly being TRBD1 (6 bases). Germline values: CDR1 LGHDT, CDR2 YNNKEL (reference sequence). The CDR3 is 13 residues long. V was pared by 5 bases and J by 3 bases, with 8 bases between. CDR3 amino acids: CASSGDNNQPQHF. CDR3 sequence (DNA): TGTGCCAGCAGCGGGGACAACAATCAGCCCCAGCATTTT.

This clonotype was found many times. The CDR3 coding sequence is TGTGCCAGCAGTTTCGGGGGTTCTGGGGCCAACGTCCTGACTTTC. Its translation: CASSFGGSGANVLTF. The V gene is TRBV27, the J gene TRBJ2-6; D may be TRBD2 (6 bases). CDR3 length: 15 amino acids. The ends were cut back, 3 bases at V and 1 base at J, with 7 bases in the middle. Per germline, CDR1 MNHEY and CDR2 SMNVEV (reference sequence).

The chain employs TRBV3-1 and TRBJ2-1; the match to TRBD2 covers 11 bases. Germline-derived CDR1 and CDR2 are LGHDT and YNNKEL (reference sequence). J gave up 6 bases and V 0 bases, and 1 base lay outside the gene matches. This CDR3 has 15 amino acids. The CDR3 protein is CASSQELAGVNEQFF. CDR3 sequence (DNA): TGTGCCAGCAGCCAAGAACTAGCGGGGGTCAATGAGCAGTTCTTC.

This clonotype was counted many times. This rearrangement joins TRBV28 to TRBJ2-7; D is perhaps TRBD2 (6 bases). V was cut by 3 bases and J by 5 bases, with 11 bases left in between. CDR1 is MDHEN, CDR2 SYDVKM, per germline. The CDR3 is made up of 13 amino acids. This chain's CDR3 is CASSFLGEDEQYF. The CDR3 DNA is TGTGCCAGCAGTTTCCTAGGGGAGGACGAGCAGTACTTC.

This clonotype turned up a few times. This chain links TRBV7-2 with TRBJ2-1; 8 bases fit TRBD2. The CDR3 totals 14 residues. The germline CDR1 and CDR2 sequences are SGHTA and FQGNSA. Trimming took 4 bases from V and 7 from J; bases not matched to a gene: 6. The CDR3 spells CASSYTGGRNEQFF. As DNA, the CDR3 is TGTGCCAGCAGCTATACGGGGGGGCGGAATGAGCAGTTCTTC.

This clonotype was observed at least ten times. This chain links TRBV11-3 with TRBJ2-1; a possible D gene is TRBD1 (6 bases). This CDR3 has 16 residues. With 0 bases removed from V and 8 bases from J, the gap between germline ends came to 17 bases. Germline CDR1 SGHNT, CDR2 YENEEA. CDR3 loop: CASSLDRFRQDDEQFF. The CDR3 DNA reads TGTGCCAGCAGCTTAGATCGGTTCCGACAGGACGATGAGCAGTTCTTC.

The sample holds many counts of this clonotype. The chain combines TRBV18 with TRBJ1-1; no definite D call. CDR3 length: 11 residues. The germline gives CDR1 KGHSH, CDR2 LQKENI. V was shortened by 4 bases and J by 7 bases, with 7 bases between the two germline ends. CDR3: CASSQDVEAFF. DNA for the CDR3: TGTGCCAGCTCACAGGACGTTGAAGCTTTCTTT.

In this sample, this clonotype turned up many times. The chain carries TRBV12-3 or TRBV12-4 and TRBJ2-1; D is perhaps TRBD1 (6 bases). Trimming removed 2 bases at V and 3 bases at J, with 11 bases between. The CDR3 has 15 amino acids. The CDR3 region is CASSLRTANYNEQFF. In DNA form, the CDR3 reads TGTGCCAGCAGTTTAAGGACAGCAAACTACAATGAGCAGTTCTTC.

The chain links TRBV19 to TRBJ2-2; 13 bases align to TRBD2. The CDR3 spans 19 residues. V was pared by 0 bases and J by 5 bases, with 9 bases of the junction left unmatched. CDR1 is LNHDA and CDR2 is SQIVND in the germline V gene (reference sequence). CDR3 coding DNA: TGTGCCAGTAGTATAGACGGACTAGCGGGGGCAGGTCGAACCGGGGAGCTGTTTTTT. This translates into CASSIDGLAGAGRTGELFF.

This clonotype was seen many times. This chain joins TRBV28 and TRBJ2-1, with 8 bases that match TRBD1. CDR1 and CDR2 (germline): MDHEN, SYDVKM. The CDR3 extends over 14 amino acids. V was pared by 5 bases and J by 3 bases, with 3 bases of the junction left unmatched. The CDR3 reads CASSIDRGYNEQFF. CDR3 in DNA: TGTGCCAGCAGTATTGACAGGGGCTACAATGAGCAGTTCTTC.

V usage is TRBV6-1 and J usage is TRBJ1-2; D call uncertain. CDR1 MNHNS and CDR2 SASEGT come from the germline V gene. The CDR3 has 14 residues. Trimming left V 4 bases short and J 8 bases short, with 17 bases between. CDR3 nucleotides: TGTGCCAGCAGTGTCACCCGGACTCGGGAGGGCTACACCTTC. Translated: CASSVTRTREGYTF.

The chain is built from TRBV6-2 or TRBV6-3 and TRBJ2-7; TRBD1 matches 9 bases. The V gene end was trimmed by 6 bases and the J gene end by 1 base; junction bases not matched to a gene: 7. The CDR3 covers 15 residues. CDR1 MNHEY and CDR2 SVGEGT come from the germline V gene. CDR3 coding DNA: TGTGCCAGCAGATGGGTTGGGACAGGGTCCTACGAGCAGTACTTC. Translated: CASRWVGTGSYEQYF.

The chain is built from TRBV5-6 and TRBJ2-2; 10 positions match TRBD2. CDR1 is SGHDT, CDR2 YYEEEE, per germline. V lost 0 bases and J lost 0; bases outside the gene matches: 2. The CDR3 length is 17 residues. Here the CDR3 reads CASSLGLAGANTGELFF. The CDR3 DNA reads TGTGCCAGCAGCTTGGGTCTAGCGGGAGCGAACACCGGGGAGCTGTTTTTT. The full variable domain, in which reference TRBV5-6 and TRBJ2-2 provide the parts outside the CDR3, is DAGVTQSPTHLIKTRGQQVTLRCSPKSGHDTVSWYQQALGQGPQFIFQYYEEEERQRGNFPDRFSGHQFPNYSSELNVNALLLGDSALYLCASSLGLAGANTGELFFGEGSRLTVL.